The 3 T cell receptor beta chains given below trace back to one sample, sequenced in a study of patients and donors after allogeneic stem cell transplantation. TCRdb re-derived calls from the RT-PCR reads in MiXCR, one entry per CDR3 protein. The sample has about 24,000 distinct CDR3 sequences, 35% to 45% seen once. Sample: blood, either unsorted or a sorted T cell fraction (not recorded which). These receptors originate from a human donor who was either an allogeneic HSCT recipient or a stem cell or donor lymphocyte infusion donor (not recorded which). It is not recorded whose cells these are; they may come from a transplant donor.

As to this clonotype: A much larger clone differs by one base, so this may be a read error. The CDR3 here is CASSLSREKFF. CDR3 bases: TGCGCCAGCAGCTTGTCCAGGGAGAAGTTCTTC. The chain couples TRBV5-1 to TRBJ2-1; D possibly uses TRBD1 or TRBD2 (5 bases each). Trimming left V 1 base short and J 14 bases short, with 10 bases between. Germline values: CDR1 SGHRS, CDR2 YFSETQ. The CDR3 is 11 amino acids.

CDR3 in DNA: TGTGCCAGCAGCAGGGACCTGGGGTCACCCCTCCACTTT. Its protein is CASSRDLGSPLHF. This chain uses TRBV28 with TRBJ1-6, with a weak D call TRBD1 (5 bases). Trimming took off 6 bases at V and 10 bases at J, with 13 bases between the two ends. Germline CDR1 MDHEN, CDR2 SYDVKM. CDR3 size: 13 residues.

This clonotype was counted only a few times. The chain links TRBV9 to TRBJ1-6, with TRBD1 matching over 7 bases. The V gene's germline CDR1 is SGDLS and CDR2 YYNGEE. V trimming: 0 bases; J trimming: 14 bases; junction bases outside the gene matches: 8. This CDR3 spans 14 amino acids. DNA of the CDR3: TGTGCCAGCAGCGTAGGAGACAGGGTGTTCACCCTCCACTTT. Protein: CASSVGDRVFTLHF.